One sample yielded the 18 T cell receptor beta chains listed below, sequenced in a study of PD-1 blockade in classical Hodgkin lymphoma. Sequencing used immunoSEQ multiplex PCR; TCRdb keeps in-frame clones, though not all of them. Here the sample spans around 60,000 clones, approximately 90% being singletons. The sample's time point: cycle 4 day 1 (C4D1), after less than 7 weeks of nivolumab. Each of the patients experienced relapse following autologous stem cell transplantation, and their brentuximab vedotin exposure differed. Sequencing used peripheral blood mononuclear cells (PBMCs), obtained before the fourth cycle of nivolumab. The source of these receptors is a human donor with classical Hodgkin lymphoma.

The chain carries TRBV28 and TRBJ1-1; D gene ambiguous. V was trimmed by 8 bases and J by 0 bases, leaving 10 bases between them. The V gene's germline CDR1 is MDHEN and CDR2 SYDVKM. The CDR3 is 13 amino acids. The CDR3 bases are TGTGCCAGCTGGGTGGGTTTGAACACTGAAGCTTTCTTT. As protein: CASWVGLNTEAFF.

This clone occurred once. In nucleotides, the CDR3 is TGTGCCAGCAGTTTAAGGGGATCACCCCTCCACTTT. Its translation is CASSLRGSPLHF. The V and J genes are TRBV27 and TRBJ1-6; perhaps TRBD1 as D (5 bases). The length of the CDR3 is 12 residues. Trimming took off 2 bases at V and 10 bases at J, with 6 bases between the two ends. The germline CDR1 and CDR2 sequences are MNHEY and SMNVEV (reference sequence).

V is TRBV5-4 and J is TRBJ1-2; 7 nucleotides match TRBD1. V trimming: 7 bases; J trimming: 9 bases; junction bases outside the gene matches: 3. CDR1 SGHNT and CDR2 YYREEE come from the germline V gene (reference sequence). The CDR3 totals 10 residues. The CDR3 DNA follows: TGTGCCAGCGGGGACAGAAGCTACACCTTC. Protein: CASGDRSYTF.

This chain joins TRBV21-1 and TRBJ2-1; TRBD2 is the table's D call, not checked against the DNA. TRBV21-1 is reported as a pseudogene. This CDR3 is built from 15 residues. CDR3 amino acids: CASSKWLAGRNEQFF. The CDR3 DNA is TGTGCCAGCAGCAAATGGCTAGCGGGCAGGAATGAGCAGTTCTTC.

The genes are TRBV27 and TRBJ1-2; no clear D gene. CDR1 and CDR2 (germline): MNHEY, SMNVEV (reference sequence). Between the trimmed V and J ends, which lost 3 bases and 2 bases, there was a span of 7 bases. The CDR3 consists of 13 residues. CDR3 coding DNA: TGTGCCAGCAGTTTTTCAGGAAACTATGGCTACACCTTC. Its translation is CASSFSGNYGYTF.

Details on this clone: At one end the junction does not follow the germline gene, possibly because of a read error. The CDR3 bases are TGCGCCAGCAGCCGCCCCACGGGACAGCTAAAAATTCCGTCCTTC. Encoded protein: CASSRPTGQLKIPSF. V is TRBV4-1 and J is TRBJ1-2; 7 bases fit TRBD1. Germline-derived CDR1 and CDR2 are MGHRA and YSYEKL. The CDR3 contains 15 residues.

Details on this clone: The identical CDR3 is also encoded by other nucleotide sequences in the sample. The CDR3 DNA reads as TGCGCCAGCAGCTCCGGGACTTTGAACACTGAAGCTTTCTTT. Protein sequence: CASSSGTLNTEAFF. This rearrangement joins TRBV5-1 to TRBJ1-1, with a possible D match to TRBD1 (5 bases). The CDR3 covers 14 residues. Trimming shortened V by 3 bases and J by 0 bases, and 9 bases separated the two germline ends. The germline gives CDR1 SGHRS, CDR2 YFSETQ.

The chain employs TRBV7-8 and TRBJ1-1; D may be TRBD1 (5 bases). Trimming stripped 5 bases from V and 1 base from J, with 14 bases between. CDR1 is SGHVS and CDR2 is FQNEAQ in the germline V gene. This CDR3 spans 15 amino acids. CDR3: CASSNPGDGNTEAFF. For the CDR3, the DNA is TGTGCCAGCAGCAACCCGGGGGACGGGAACACTGAAGCTTTCTTT.

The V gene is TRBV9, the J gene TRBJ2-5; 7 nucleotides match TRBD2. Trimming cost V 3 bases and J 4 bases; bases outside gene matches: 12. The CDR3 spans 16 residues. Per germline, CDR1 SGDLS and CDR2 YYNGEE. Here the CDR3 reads CASSAEVGGRGETQYF. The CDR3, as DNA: TGTGCCAGCAGCGCCGAGGTGGGAGGGAGGGGAGAGACCCAGTACTTC.

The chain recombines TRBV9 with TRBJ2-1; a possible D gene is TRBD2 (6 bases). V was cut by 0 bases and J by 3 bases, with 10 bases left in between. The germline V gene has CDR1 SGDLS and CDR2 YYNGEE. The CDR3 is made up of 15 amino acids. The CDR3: CASSVAIADYNEQFF. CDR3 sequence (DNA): TGTGCCAGCAGCGTAGCGATAGCGGACTACAATGAGCAGTTCTTC.

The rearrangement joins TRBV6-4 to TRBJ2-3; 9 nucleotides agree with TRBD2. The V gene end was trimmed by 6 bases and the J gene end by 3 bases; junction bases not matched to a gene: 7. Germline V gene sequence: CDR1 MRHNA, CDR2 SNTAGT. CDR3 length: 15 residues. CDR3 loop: CASSFSGGRTDTQYF. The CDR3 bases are TGTGCCAGCAGCTTCAGCGGGGGGAGAACAGATACGCAGTATTTT.

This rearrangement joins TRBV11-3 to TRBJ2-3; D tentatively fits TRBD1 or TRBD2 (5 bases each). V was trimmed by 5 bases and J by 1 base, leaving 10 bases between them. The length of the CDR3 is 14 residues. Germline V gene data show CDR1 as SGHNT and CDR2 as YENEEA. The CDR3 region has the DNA TGTGCCAGCAGCCGGGACCCCGGCACAGATACGCAGTATTTT. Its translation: CASSRDPGTDTQYF.

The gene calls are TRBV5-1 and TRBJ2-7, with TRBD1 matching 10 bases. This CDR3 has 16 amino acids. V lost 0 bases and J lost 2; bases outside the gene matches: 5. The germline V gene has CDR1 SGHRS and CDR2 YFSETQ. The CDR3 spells CASSLVPGTGAYEQYF. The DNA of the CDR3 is TGCGCCAGCAGCTTGGTCCCCGGGACAGGGGCCTACGAGCAGTACTTC.

The CDR3 loop is CASSLDRYGYTF. The CDR3 region has the DNA TGTGCCAGCAGCTTGGATAGATATGGCTACACCTTC. This chain connects TRBV11-2 to TRBJ1-2; D call uncertain. Trimming shortened V by 3 bases and J by 5 bases, and 7 bases separated the two germline ends. Looked up from germline, CDR1 is SGHAT and CDR2 is FQNNGV. This CDR3 is built from 12 residues.

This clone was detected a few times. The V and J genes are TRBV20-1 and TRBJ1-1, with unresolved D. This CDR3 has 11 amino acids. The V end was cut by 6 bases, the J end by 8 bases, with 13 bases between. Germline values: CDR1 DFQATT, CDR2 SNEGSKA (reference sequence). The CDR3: CSARPSSEAFF. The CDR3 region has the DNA TGCAGTGCGCGACCCTCGAGCGAAGCTTTCTTT.

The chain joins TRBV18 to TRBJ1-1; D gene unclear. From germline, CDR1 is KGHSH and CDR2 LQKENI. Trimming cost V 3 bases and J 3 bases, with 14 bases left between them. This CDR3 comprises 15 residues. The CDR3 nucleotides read TGTGCCAGCTCACCCCGAGGGATTTCGGACACTGAAGCTTTCTTT. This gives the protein CASSPRGISDTEAFF. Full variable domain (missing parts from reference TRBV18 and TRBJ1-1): NAGVMQNPRHLVRRRGQEARLRCSPMKGHSHVYWYRQLPEEGLKFMVYLQKENIIDESGMPKERFSAEFPKEGPSILRIQQVVRGDSAAYFCASSPRGISDTEAFFGQGTRLTVV.

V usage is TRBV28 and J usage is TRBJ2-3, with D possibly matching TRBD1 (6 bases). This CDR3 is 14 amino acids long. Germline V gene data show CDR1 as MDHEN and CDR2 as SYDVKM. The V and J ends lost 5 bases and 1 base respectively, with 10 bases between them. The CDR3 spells CASSTGLGTDTQYF. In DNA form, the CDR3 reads TGTGCCAGCAGTACAGGGCTAGGCACAGATACGCAGTATTTT.

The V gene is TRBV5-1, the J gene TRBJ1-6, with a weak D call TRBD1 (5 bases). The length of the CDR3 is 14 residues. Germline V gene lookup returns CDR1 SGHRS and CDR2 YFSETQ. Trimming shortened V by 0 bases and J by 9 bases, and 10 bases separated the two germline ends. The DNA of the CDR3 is TGCGCCAGCAGCTTGGCAGGGTCTACTTCACCCCTCCACTTT. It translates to CASSLAGSTSPLHF.